The sequence of this T cell receptor beta chain was determined in a study of T-cell memory formation after mild COVID-19 (dated by TCRdb to the early 2020s). General notes on the study: TCR sequence clusters from the two donors were found to be largely donor specific. Two young, previously healthy adult volunteers made up the cohort, one male and one female. Longitudinal TCRalpha and TCRbeta repertoire sequencing tracked T-cell clones expanding and contracting after mild COVID-19 in two donors. Overall study outcomes, separate from this receptor: Contracting CD4+ clones were located mainly in the CM and EM memory subsets, whereas CD8+ clones were found to be enriched in EMRA. Clones that contracted from day 15 to 85 showed balanced CD4/CD8 phenotypes, whereas a second wave of clones that expanded from day 15 to 37 leaned towards CD4+. The second-wave clones that peaked on day 37 were not confirmed to be SARS-CoV-2 specific. The study included only two mild cases, and larger cohorts that include severe cases with pre-infection samples were judged to be necessary. Some responding clones were detected in pre-infection memory, which suggested that pre-existing cross-reactive memory T cells had joined the SARS-CoV-2 response.

Sequencing used an Illumina NovaSeq 6000. cDNA libraries for TCRalpha and TCRbeta were prepared by 5'RACE using constant-segment primers, with sample barcodes and unique molecular identifiers added. Trizol reagent was used to extract RNA from every sample. Library amplification was performed in two PCR steps, and a second sample barcode and Illumina TruSeq adapters were introduced in the second step. Sequencing of the libraries was done on an Illumina NovaSeq, producing 2 x 150 bp paired-end reads. As for the original processing: The reads were demultiplexed and collapsed into UMI-guided consensus sequences using migec v1.2.7. With mixcr v2.1.11, UMI consensuses were aligned to TRA and TRB V and J templates and assembled into clonotypes. A clonotype was counted as expanded or contracted only if both edgeR and NoisET called the change significant, with noise models trained on biological replicates. edgeR calls used a false discovery rate-adjusted p below 0.01 and a log2 fold-change threshold of 1. As an exploratory analysis of dynamics, max-normalized trajectories of the 1000 most abundant clonotypes were examined with PCA combined with hierarchical clustering. Separately sequenced CD4+ and CD8+ repertoires were used to assign the CD4 or CD8 phenotype of responding clones. The raw public data were reprocessed by TCRdb itself: fastp quality trimming at Q25, MiXCR clonotype calling, in-frame beta chains only. Rows are unified per CDR3 protein, each entry keeping the most common DNA and genes. TCRdb, not the authors, supplied the V and J calls. The sample table records 300,000 to 400,000 distinct CDR3 sequences; approximately 12% of these occur just once. The ten biggest clones cover roughly a fifth of the sample.

CDR3 length: 14 amino acids, cysteine to phenylalanine. Of all the DNA, just the CDR3 is kept, 42 bases in frame from base 1. PBMCs were isolated by Ficoll-Paque density gradient centrifugation. In regard to this clonotype: Its antigen remains undetermined. Germline and junction disagree at one end, which may indicate a read error.

The sample taken for sequencing was PBMCs or a T cell subset sorted from them (not recorded which). This TCR came from a man between 18 and 29 years old who had mild COVID-19 (a few samples of this study predate the infection). The sample titles of this study are shuffled in the database, so cell type and time point are left out; the donor was told from shared clones. Recombination linked TRBV12-3 or TRBV12-4 to TRBJ2-7; confidence is insufficient to name the D gene. The nucleotide sequence is TGTGCCAGCAGTCAGGACCAGCTTTCCTACGGGCAGTACTTC. This encodes CASSQDQLSYGQYF.